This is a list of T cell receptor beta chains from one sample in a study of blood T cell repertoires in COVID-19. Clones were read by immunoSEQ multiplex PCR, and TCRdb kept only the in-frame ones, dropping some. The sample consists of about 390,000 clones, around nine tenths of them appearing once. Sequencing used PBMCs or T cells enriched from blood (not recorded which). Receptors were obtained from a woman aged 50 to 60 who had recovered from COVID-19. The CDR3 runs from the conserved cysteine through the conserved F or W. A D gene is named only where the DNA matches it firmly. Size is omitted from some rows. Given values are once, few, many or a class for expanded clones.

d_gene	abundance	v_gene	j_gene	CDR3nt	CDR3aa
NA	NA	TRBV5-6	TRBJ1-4	TGTGCCAGCAGCGAGACTCCCGTTGCAACTAATGAAAAACTGTTTTTT	CASSETPVATNEKLFF
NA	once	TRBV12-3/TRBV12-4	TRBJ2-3	TGTGCCAGCAGCTACCGGCGGGATACGCAGTATTTT	CASSYRRDTQYF
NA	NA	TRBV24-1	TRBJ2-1	TGTGCCACCAGTGAATACGGACACGGGCAACACAATGAGCAGTTCTTC	CATSEYGHGQHNEQFF
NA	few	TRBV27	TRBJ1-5	TGTGCCAGCAGACCTACCCCCTCGGGGGAGCCCCAGCATTTT	CASRPTPSGEPQHF
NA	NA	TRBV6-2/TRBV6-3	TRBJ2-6	TGTGCCAGCAGTCTCCCCTCTGGGGCCAACGTCCTGACTTTC	CASSLPSGANVLTF
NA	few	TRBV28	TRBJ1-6	TGTGCCAGCAGAGACGTTAGGAGCTCCTATAATTCACCCCTCCACTTT	CASRDVRSSYNSPLHF
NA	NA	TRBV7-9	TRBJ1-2	TGTGCCAGCAGCTTAGCGCTCCAGGGAGGCTACACCTTC	CASSLALQGGYTF
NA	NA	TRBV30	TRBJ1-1	TGTGCCTTCCGGTCAGGGAGGACTGAAGCTTTCTTT	CAFRSGRTEAFF
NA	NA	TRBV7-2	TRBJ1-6	TGTGCCAGCAGCCACGACTGGAGATCCTATAATTCACCCCTCCACTTT	CASSHDWRSYNSPLHF
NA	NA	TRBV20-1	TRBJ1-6	TGCAGTGCTAGTGAAGAGAATTATTCACCCCTCCACTTT	CSASEENYSPLHF
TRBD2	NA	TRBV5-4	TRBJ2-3	TGTGCCAGCAGCTTGTTGGGACTAGCGGAGACGAATACGCAGTATTTT	CASSLLGLAETNTQYF
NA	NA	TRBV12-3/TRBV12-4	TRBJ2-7	TGTGCCAGCAGTCCGCCCCACAGCTACGAGCAGTACTTC	CASSPPHSYEQYF
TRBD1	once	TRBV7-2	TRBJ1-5	TGTGCCAGCGGGACAGCTAGCAATCAGCCCCAGCATTTT	CASGTASNQPQHF
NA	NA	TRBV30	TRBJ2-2	TGTGCCTGGACCCAGTTCGGGGAGCTGTTTTTT	CAWTQFGELFF
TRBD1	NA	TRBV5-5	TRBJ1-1	TGTGCCAGCAGCGTAGGACAGGGGCCTTTGAACACTGAAGCTTTCTTT	CASSVGQGPLNTEAFF
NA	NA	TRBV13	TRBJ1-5	TGTGCCAGCAGCCACCCTCAGACTCAGCTTAACCAGCCCCAGCATTTT	CASSHPQTQLNQPQHF
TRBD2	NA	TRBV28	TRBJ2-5	TGTGCCAGCAGTTTCTATATCGCTAGCGGGGGGAACGAGACCCAGTACTTC	CASSFYIASGGNETQYF
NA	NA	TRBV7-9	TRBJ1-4	TGTGCCAGCAGCCTCTACGGGACTAATGAAAAACTGTTTTTT	CASSLYGTNEKLFF
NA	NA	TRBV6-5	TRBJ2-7	TGTGCCAGCATTCCGGGGAGTAGCTACGAGCAGTACTTC	CASIPGSSYEQYF
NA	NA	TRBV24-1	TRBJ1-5	TGTGCCACCAGTGATCTGGACAGTGATCAGCCCCAGCATTTT	CATSDLDSDQPQHF
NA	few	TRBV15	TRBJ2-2	TGTGCCACCAGACCCCAGGGGCCAGTCACCGGGGAGCTGTTTTTT	CATRPQGPVTGELFF
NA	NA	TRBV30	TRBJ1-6	TGTGGCTGTGTAGGAGGTTTCGGCTCACCCCTCCACTTT	CGCVGGFGSPLHF
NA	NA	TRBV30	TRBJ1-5	TGTGCCTGGAGTGTAGACGGGGGGAGCAATCAGCCCCAGCATTTT	CAWSVDGGSNQPQHF
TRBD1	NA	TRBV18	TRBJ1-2	TGTGCCAGCTCACCGGGACAGCTATATGGCTACACCTTC	CASSPGQLYGYTF
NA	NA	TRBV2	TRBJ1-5	TGTGCCAGCAGTGAGGTGGCGACAGATAATCAGCCCCAGCATTTT	CASSEVATDNQPQHF
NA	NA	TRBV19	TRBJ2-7	TGTGCCAGTAGTATAGGCGGGACGGGCTACGAGCAGTACTTC	CASSIGGTGYEQYF
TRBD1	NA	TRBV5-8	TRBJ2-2	TGTGCCAGCAGCTTTGGACAGGGAGGAACCGGGGAGCTGTTTTTT	CASSFGQGGTGELFF
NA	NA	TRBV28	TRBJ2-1	TGTGCCAGCAGCTCACAGGGTGGAGGCGGCAATGAGCAGTTCTTC	CASSSQGGGGNEQFF
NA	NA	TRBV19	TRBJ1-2	TGTGCCAGTAGTATCCCCCCGTATGGCTACACCTTC	CASSIPPYGYTF
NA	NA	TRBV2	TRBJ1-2	TGTGCCAGCAGTGAAGCCTGGGGGCGAGATGGCTACACCTTC	CASSEAWGRDGYTF
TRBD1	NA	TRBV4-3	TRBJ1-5	TGCGCCAGCAGTCTGACAGGGGGTCAGCCCCAGCATTTT	CASSLTGGQPQHF
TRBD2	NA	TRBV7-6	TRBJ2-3	TGTGCCAGCAGCGTAACTAGCGGGGGGACTAGCACAGATACGCAGTATTTT	CASSVTSGGTSTDTQYF
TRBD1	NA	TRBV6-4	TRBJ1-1	TGTGCCAGCAGTGACTCGACTAGGACAGGGAAAACTGAAGCTTTCTTT	CASSDSTRTGKTEAFF
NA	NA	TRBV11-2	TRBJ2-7	TGTGCCAGCAGCTTAATATCCTACGAGCAGTACTTC	CASSLISYEQYF
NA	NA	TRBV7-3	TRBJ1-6	TGTGCCAGCAGCGCCGGCAGGGAGGGTTCACCCCTCCACTTT	CASSAGREGSPLHF
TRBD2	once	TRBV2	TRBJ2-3	TGTGCCAGCACCGGGACTAGCGGGGGGAGGACAGATACGCAGTATTTT	CASTGTSGGRTDTQYF
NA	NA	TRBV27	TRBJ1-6	TGTGCCAGCACTAGAGCGGGACAATCGCGGGTTTCACCCCTCCACTTT	CASTRAGQSRVSPLHF
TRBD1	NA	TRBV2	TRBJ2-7	TGTGCCAGCGGCCGGACAGGGGATTACTACGAGCAGTACTTC	CASGRTGDYYEQYF
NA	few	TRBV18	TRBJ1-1	TGTGCCAGCTCACCAGGAGGGTTGTACACTGAAGCTTTCTTT	CASSPGGLYTEAFF
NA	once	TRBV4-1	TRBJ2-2	TGCGCCAGCAGCCAAGGAGAGGGCCGCCGTGGGATCGGGGAGCTGTTTTTT	CASSQGEGRRGIGELFF
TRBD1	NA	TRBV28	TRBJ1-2	TGTGCCAGCAGATTACAGGGGAATGGCTACACCTTC	CASRLQGNGYTF
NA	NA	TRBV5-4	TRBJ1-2	TGTGCCAGCAGCTCAAGGGGGACTAACTATGGCTACACCTTC	CASSSRGTNYGYTF